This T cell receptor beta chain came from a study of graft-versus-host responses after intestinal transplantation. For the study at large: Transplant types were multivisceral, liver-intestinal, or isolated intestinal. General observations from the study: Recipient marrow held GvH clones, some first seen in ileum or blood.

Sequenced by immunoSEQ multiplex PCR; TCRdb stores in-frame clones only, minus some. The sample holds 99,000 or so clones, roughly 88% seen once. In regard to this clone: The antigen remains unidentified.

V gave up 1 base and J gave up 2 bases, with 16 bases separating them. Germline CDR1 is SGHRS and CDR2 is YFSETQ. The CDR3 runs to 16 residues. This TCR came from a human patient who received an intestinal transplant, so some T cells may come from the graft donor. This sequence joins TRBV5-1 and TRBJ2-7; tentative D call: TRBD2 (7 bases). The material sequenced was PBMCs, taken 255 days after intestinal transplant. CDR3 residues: CASSLRGGPHTYEQYF. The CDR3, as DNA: TGCGCCAGCAGCTTGAGGGGGGGTCCCCACACCTACGAGCAGTACTTC.